This TCR beta chain was retrieved from a study of Graves' ophthalmopathy and Graves' hyperthyroidism. The study's findings and limits: With approximately 90% sensitivity and approximately 80% specificity, a 13-signature model separated ophthalmopathy from stable hyperthyroidism. Sensitivity of under 71% and specificity of less than 75% were achieved by the model that predicted ophthalmopathy progression. Among expanded thyroid clonotypes above 0.001 frequency, most also occurred in blood.

Someone took the PBMCs out of 8.5 to 10 ml of fresh peripheral blood. This CDR3 region has 15 residues. Germline loops: CDR1 MDHEN, CDR2 SYDVKM. V gave up 3 bases and J gave up 7 bases; unmatched junction bases: 11. RNA transcripts served as template for amplifying TCR beta CDR3 sequences. HTBI-primed RT-PCR formed the first round, and a multiplex PCR formed the second. TCRdb redid the calling of the multiplex PCR reads with MiXCR, one entry per CDR3 protein. There are hundreds of thousands of distinct CDR3 sequences in the sample; 20% to 25% occur only once, and 2.5% to 3.5% lies in the top ten. This clonotype was detected many times. Its specificity is unknown.

Source material: peripheral blood. The chain couples TRBV28 to TRBJ2-5; 7 bases line up with TRBD2. This TCR was recovered from a young woman with stable Graves' hyperthyroidism. CDR3 residues: CASSFGLAAGRTQYF. CDR3 coding DNA: TGTGCCAGCAGTTTTGGGCTAGCGGCGGGGCGGACCCAGTACTTC.